These T cell receptor beta chains were read from a single sample in a study of response to subunit inactivated influenza vaccine. TCRdb analysed the RT-PCR reads with MiXCR anew, one entry per CDR3 protein. The sample contains hundreds of thousands of distinct CDR3 sequences, around 20% of which appear only once. This specimen consisted of PBMCs from blood, obtained around 5 days after vaccination. The receptors originated from a man aged 50-60 years who received an inactivated influenza vaccine. Both conserved end residues are part of each CDR3. A D gene is named only where the DNA matches it firmly. Some rows mark clone size as missing; the rest say once, few, many or name a class of expanded clone.

J gene,V gene,D gene,clone size,CDR3 protein,CDR3 DNA
TRBJ2-2,TRBV6-2/TRBV6-3,NA,few,CASAIRGNTGELFF,TGTGCCAGCGCGATCAGGGGCAACACCGGGGAGCTGTTTTTT
TRBJ1-1,TRBV20-1,NA,NA,CSAEKDSRAEAFF,TGCAGTGCTGAGAAAGACAGCCGCGCTGAAGCTTTCTTT
TRBJ2-3,TRBV12-3/TRBV12-4,NA,few,CASSRGYLREDTQYF,TGTGCCAGCAGTCGAGGGTATTTACGGGAAGATACGCAGTATTTT
TRBJ2-7,TRBV5-1,NA,few,CASSPRGAAYEQYF,TGCGCCAGCAGCCCCCGGGGGGCCGCCTACGAGCAGTACTTC
TRBJ1-4,TRBV5-1,NA,NA,CASRDDATNEKLFF,TGCGCCAGCAGGGACGATGCAACTAATGAAAAACTGTTTTTT
TRBJ1-1,TRBV7-8,NA,NA,CASRAGGVTTEAFF,TGTGCCAGCAGAGCCGGAGGGGTAACCACTGAAGCTTTCTTT
TRBJ2-1,TRBV5-5,NA,NA,CASSLVWGSYNEQFF,TGTGCCAGCAGCTTGGTTTGGGGTTCCTACAATGAGCAGTTCTTC
TRBJ1-5,TRBV10-3,NA,NA,CAISESRGNRNNQPQHF,TGTGCCATCAGTGAGTCCCGGGGGAATCGGAACAATCAGCCCCAGCATTTT
TRBJ1-4,TRBV27,NA,few,CASSFGTHEKLFF,TGTGCCAGCAGTTTCGGGACTCATGAAAAACTGTTTTTT
TRBJ1-5,TRBV20-1,TRBD1,NA,CSARVTGDQPQHF,TGCAGTGCTAGAGTGACAGGGGACCAGCCCCAGCATTTT
TRBJ2-7,TRBV29-1,TRBD2,few,CSVEEGGRGYEQYF,TGCAGCGTTGAAGAGGGAGGGAGAGGCTACGAGCAGTACTTC
TRBJ2-7,TRBV20-1,TRBD1,few,CSAGTGKTYEQYF,TGCAGTGCAGGGACAGGAAAGACCTACGAGCAGTACTTC
TRBJ2-7,TRBV11-2,NA,once,CASSFLTWEQYF,TGTGCCAGCAGCTTTCTCACTTGGGAGCAGTACTTC
TRBJ2-3,TRBV6-5,TRBD2,few,CASSYALTSGGTTDTQYF,TGTGCCAGCAGTTACGCCCTGACTAGCGGGGGGACCACAGATACGCAGTATTTT
TRBJ1-5,TRBV20-1,TRBD1,NA,CSARDLGTGSNQPQHF,TGCAGTGCTAGAGATCTAGGGACAGGGAGCAATCAGCCCCAGCATTTT
TRBJ2-7,TRBV27,TRBD2,many,CASSSGSGGYEQYF,TGTGCCAGCAGTTCGGGAAGCGGGGGTTACGAGCAGTACTTC
TRBJ2-3,TRBV24-1,TRBD1,few,CATSDPTGDDTQYF,TGTGCCACCAGTGATCCAACAGGGGATGATACGCAGTATTTT